Sequencing of this TCR beta chain was carried out in a study of blood T cell repertoires in COVID-19 (dated by TCRdb to 2020 to 2021). Background for the entire study: Collaborator samples came from the United States, Italy and Spain and covered acute and convalescent phases of COVID-19. The sample metadata nearly always contained a de-identified subject ID, COVID-19 status, age in years and sex. Deeply sampled blood TCRbeta repertoires from subjects exposed to, actively infected with, or recovered from COVID-19 were included in the dataset. The prospective study material was composed of cDNA or gDNA derived from T cells, B-cell-depleted T cells, or PBMCs. Samples were obtained from the ongoing ImmuneRACE study (first 160 participants) and from 1,200 or so subjects provided by 6 global collaborators. The repertoires were released in a freely available public database intended as a resource for research on the immune response to SARS-CoV-2. HLA class I and class II types, where available, came from metadata supplied by the sample provider rather than from assay-based typing. Findings and caveats that apply to the study as a whole: Clinical and demographic metadata were provided uncurated, with the amount varying by source and participant.

With regard to this clone: This receptor's antigen is unknown. One base away there is no much larger clone; base qualities are not given.

The CDR3 runs 12 residues from the cysteine to the phenylalanine. The DNA shown is the 36-base CDR3, in frame from base 1. The CDR1 and CDR2 encoded by the germline V gene (reference sequence) are MNHEY and SMNVEV. Cut back by 4 bases and 7 bases, the V and J ends lie 10 bases apart. The immunoSEQ Assay, a bias-controlled multiplex PCR, was used to amplify TCRbeta CDR3 regions from genomic DNA. Regarding the original processing steps: Nucleated cell counts per sample were estimated from amplification of reference gene primers within the assay. Sequence reads were collapsed and filtered to measure the absolute abundance of every unique TCRbeta CDR3 rearrangement. For each sample, productive Simpson clonality was calculated as the square root of Simpson's diversity index across productive rearrangements. TCRdb's version of the immuneACCESS table is confined to in-frame rearrangements and falls short of the full clone set. An unresolved V gene accounts for under half of the shortfall where checked; the remainder is of unknown origin. V, J and clone size were drawn from that table, and D and trimming were deduced from the DNA. The sample table shows around 150,000 clones, and 70% to 90% are seen once. 1.1% of the sample comes from the top ten.

Collaborating institutions collected whole blood in K2EDTA tubes following their own protocols. For TCRbeta analysis, collaborators shipped samples as frozen whole blood, isolated PBMCs, or DNA extracted from either of those sample types. The chain joins TRBV27 to TRBJ1-2; tentative D gene TRBD1, with 5 bases matching. What was sequenced was peripheral blood. The sequence was obtained from a man aged 40-49 years with acute or convalescent COVID-19. The CDR3 reads as follows: CASSSAGLGYTF. The DNA sequence is as follows: TGTGCCAGCAGTTCAGCGGGGCTTGGCTACACCTTC.